Included here is one TCR beta chain sequence, with context. A read error may account for a junction end that differs from germline. The data belong to a study of T cell changes during pregnancy in multiple sclerosis. Repertoires were generated with immunoSEQ multiplex PCR, while TCRdb's copy carries only in-frame clones and drops some. Among 30,000 to 45,000 clones listed, approximately 91% were seen once. Germline V gene sequence: CDR1 SGHRS, CDR2 YFSETQ. The CDR3 has 14 amino acids. The sequence was collected from a female donor with multiple sclerosis, enrolled in a pregnancy study. The genes are TRBV5-1 and TRBJ2-3, with D unclear. The sample in question was CD8+ T cells from peripheral blood mononuclear cells, obtained after pregnancy. CDR3 loop: CASSRAVGTDTQYF. CDR3 nucleotide sequence: TGCGCCAGCAGCCGTGCGGTAGGCACGGATACGCAGTATTTT.